The 10 T cell receptor beta chains below come from one sample, sequenced in a study of early T cells in non-severe SARS-CoV-2 infection. TCRdb independently ran MiXCR on the 5' RACE reads; one entry per CDR3 protein. Among just under 65,000 distinct CDR3 sequences listed, 5.5% to 7% were seen once. This sample comprised whole blood, obtained at baseline. The receptors were sampled from an adult who was a healthcare worker with PCR-confirmed SARS-CoV-2 infection or an uninfected control (not recorded which).

This clonotype has at least ten counts. The chain employs TRBV20-1 and TRBJ1-2; D might be TRBD1 (6 bases). This CDR3 comprises 13 residues. Trimming took off 4 bases at V and 3 bases at J, with 12 bases between the two ends. CDR1 is DFQATT, CDR2 SNEGSKA, per germline (reference sequence). CDR3 nucleotides: TGCAGTGCTACACAGGGCGGGGACTATGGCTACACCTTC. Residues: CSATQGGDYGYTF.

As regards this clonotype: Germline is not matched at one junction end, which may reflect a read error. This chain links TRBV20-1 with TRBJ1-3; D is ambiguous. The CDR3 has 11 residues. Germline CDR1 reads DFQATT; CDR2 reads SNEGSKA (reference sequence). The CDR3 DNA follows: TGCAGTGCTAGAGTCGCGATCTTTCATAGATTT. It specifies CSARVAIFHRF.

This clonotype appeared many times. This rearrangement joins TRBV20-1 to TRBJ2-3; no clear D. Looked up from germline, CDR1 is DFQATT and CDR2 is SNEGSKA (reference sequence). CDR3 length: 14 amino acids. V shed 0 bases and J shed 2 bases, with 9 bases lying between them. Here the CDR3 reads CSARDQGITDTQYF. The CDR3 DNA reads TGCAGTGCTAGAGATCAAGGAATCACAGATACGCAGTATTTT.

This sequence joins TRBV6-2 or TRBV6-3 and TRBJ2-4, with a weak D call TRBD2 (6 bases). This CDR3 comprises 16 residues. In germline, CDR1 is MNHEY, CDR2 SVGEGT. V was pared by 6 bases and J by 6 bases, with 21 bases between. The CDR3 region has the DNA TGTGCCAGCAGCAAAGCATATGTACGGACTACAAACATTCAGTACTTC. This sequence encodes CASSKAYVRTTNIQYF.

At least ten counts were recorded for this clonotype. DNA of the CDR3: TGCGCCAGCAGCCCTACTAGCGGGAGAGGGGATGAGCAGTTCTTC. Its translation: CASSPTSGRGDEQFF. The chain uses TRBV4-1 and TRBJ2-1; TRBD2 matches at 11 bases. There are 15 residues in the CDR3. With V trimmed by 4 bases and J by 8 bases, 7 bases remained unmatched. Per germline, CDR1 MGHRA and CDR2 YSYEKL.

This rearrangement joins TRBV4-3 to TRBJ2-7; D is unresolved. This CDR3 region has 14 residues. Trimming took off 1 base at V and 1 base at J, with 8 bases between the two ends. Germline values: CDR1 LGHNA, CDR2 YSLEER. In nucleotides, the CDR3 is TGCGCCAGCAGCCAAGGGCACAGATCCTACGAGCAGTACTTC. Its protein product is CASSQGHRSYEQYF.

V is TRBV29-1 and J is TRBJ2-1; the D gene is possibly TRBD1 (6 bases). Trimming cost V 2 bases and J 9 bases, with 14 bases left between them. This CDR3 spans 13 amino acids. Germline CDR1 is SQVTM and CDR2 is ANQGSEA. CDR3 coding DNA: TGCAGCGTTGAACAACAGGGCGGTGCTGAGCAGTTCTTC. Translated, it gives CSVEQQGGAEQFF.

This clonotype has at least ten counts. This chain connects TRBV6-6 to TRBJ1-5, with 11 positions matching TRBD1. This CDR3 is 17 amino acids long. Germline CDR1 reads MNHNY; CDR2 reads SVGAGI (reference sequence). With 7 bases clipped from V and 2 bases from J, the junction kept 10 bases outside the gene matches. The CDR3 loop reads CASTSGTGGRGNQPQHF. The CDR3 bases are TGTGCCAGCACCTCCGGGACAGGGGGAAGGGGCAATCAGCCCCAGCATTTT.

This clonotype has ten or more counts. The chain uses TRBV20-1 and TRBJ2-7, with D perhaps TRBD1 or TRBD2 (5 bases each). The V end lost 2 bases, the J end lost 2 bases, and 10 bases lay between the germline ends. The CDR3 contains 13 residues. Germline V gene data show CDR1 as DFQATT and CDR2 as SNEGSKA (reference sequence). CDR3 in DNA: TGCAGTGCTAGACGGGACCCCGCCTACGAGCAGTACTTC. Translating gives CSARRDPAYEQYF.

The table lists this clonotype with many counts. The rearrangement uses TRBV5-1 and TRBJ1-1, with TRBD1 matching 7 bases. The CDR3 is made up of 14 amino acids. Germline CDR1 SGHRS, CDR2 YFSETQ. V lost 6 bases and J lost 3; bases outside the gene matches: 8. CDR3 DNA sequence: TGCGCCAGCACTCCGACAGGGCCCCACACTGAAGCTTTCTTT. It translates to CASTPTGPHTEAFF.